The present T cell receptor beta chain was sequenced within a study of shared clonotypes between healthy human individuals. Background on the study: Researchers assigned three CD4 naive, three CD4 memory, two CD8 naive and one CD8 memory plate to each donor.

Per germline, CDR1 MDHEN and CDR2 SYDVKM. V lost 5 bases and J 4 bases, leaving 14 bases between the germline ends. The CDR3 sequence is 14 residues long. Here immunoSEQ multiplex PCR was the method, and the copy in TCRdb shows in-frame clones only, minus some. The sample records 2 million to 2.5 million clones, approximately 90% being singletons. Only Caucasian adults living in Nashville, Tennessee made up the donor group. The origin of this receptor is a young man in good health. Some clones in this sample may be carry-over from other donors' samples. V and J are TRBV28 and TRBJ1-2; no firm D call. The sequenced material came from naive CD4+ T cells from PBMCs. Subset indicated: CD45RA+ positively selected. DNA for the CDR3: TGTGCCAGCAGTCTCCCTCCCGGGTTCTATGGCTACACCTTC. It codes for CASSLPPGFYGYTF.